What follows describes a single TCR beta chain. What it binds is not known. In germline, CDR1 is SGHTA, CDR2 FQGNSA. Trimming at V came to 5 bases and at J to 5 bases, leaving 5 bases not matched to a gene. This CDR3 comprises 13 residues. The sample comes from a study of a mutant IDH1 vaccine in newly diagnosed glioma. The wider study: At week 47 came visit V13, while visit V12 had come at week 35.

Regarding time point: week 47, end of study. The investigators gave 300 ug of mutant IDH1 20-mer peptide in each vaccine dose, together with topical imiquimod. The donors' diagnosis was new WHO grade 3 or 4 astrocytoma that was IDH1-mutant and ATRX-lost. Sequencing was performed with immunoSEQ multiplex PCR; in TCRdb, only in-frame clones are kept and a portion is missing. The sample includes over 30,000 clones, over 75% of them seen just once. The study, taken as a whole, reports: Apparently, pseudoprogression bore no relation to changes among the top peripheral T cell clonotypes.

The input for sequencing was PBMCs, taken from a glioma patient whose treatment included an IDH1 peptide vaccine. The J gene is TRBJ2-5, the V gene TRBV7-2; 7 bases are shared with TRBD1. This clonotype was sampled from a woman aged 40 to 50 with glioma. The CDR3 is CASSPDRVETQYF. The DNA for the CDR3 is TGTGCCAGCAGCCCTGACAGGGTGGAGACCCAGTACTTC. The full variable domain, its missing parts supplied by reference TRBV7-2 and TRBJ2-5, is GAGVSQSPSNKVTEKGKDVELRCDPISGHTALYWYRQSLGQGLEFLIYFQGNSAPDKSGLPSDRFSAERTGGSVSTLTIQRTQQEDSAVYLCASSPDRVETQYFGPGTRLLVL.